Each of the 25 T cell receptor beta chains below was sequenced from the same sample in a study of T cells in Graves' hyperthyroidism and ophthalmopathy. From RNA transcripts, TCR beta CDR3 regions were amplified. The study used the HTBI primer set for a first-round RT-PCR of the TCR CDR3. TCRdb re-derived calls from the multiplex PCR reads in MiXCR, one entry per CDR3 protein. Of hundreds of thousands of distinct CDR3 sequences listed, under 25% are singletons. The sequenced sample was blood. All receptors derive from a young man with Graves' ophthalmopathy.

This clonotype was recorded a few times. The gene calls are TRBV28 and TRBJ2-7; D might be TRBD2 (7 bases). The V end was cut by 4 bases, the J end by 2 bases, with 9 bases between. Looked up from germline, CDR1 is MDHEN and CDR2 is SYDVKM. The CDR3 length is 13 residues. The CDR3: CASSWRGPYEQYF. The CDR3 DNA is TGTGCCAGCAGTTGGCGGGGGCCCTACGAGCAGTACTTC. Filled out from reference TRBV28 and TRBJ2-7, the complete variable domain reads DVKVTQSSRYLVKRTGEKVFLECVQDMDHENMFWYRQDPGLGLRLIYFSYDVKMKEKGDIPEGYSVSREKKERFSLILESASTNQTSMYLCASSWRGPYEQYFGPGTRLTVT.

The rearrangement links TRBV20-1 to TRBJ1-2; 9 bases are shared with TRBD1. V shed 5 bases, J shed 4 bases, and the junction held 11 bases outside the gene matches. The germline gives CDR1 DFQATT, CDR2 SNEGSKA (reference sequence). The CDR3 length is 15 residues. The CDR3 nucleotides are TGCAGTGCTCTTCCACGGACAGGGGTGTCCTATGGCTACACCTTC. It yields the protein CSALPRTGVSYGYTF.

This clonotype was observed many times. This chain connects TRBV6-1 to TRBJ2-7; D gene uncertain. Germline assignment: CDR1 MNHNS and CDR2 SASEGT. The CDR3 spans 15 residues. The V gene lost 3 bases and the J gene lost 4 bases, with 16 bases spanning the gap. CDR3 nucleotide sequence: TGTGCCAGCAGTGAGATGGGTTCCGTAGGATACGAGCAGTACTTC. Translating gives CASSEMGSVGYEQYF.

The CDR3 is CASSFGSGSGGYEQYF. The CDR3 DNA reads as TGTGCCAGCAGCTTCGGGAGCGGGAGCGGTGGCTACGAGCAGTACTTC. The chain links TRBV13 to TRBJ2-7, with 8 bases lining up with TRBD2. V lost 3 bases and J lost 3; bases outside the gene matches: 10. The germline V gene has CDR1 PRHDT and CDR2 FYEKMQ (reference sequence). The CDR3 totals 16 residues.

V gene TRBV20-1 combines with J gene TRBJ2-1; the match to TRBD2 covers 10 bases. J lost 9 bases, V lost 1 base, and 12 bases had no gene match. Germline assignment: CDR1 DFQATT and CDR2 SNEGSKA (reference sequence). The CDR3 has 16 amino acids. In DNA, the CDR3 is TGCAGTGCTAGAGGTTTGGCTAGCGGGAGACTCAGTGAGCAGTTCTTC. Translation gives CSARGLASGRLSEQFF.

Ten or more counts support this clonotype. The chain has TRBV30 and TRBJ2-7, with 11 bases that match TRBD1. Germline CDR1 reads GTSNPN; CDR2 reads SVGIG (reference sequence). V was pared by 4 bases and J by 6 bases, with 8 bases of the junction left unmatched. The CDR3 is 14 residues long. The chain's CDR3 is CAWNTGQGASEQYF. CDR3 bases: TGTGCCTGGAATACTGGACAGGGGGCAAGCGAGCAGTACTTC.

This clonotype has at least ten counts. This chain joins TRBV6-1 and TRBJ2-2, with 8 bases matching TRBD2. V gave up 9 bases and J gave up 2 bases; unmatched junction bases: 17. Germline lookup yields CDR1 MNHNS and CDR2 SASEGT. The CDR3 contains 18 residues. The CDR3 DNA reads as TGTGCCAGGAAGAAACGTGCGCGGGAGGTGTTTAACACCGGGGAGCTGTTTTTT. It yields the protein CARKKRAREVFNTGELFF.

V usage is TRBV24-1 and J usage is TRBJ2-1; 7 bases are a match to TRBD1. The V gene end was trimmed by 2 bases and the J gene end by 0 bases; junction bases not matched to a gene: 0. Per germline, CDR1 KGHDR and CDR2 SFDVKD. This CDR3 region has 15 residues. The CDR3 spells CATSDWTGSYNEQFF. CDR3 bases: TGTGCCACCAGTGATTGGACAGGCTCCTACAATGAGCAGTTCTTC.

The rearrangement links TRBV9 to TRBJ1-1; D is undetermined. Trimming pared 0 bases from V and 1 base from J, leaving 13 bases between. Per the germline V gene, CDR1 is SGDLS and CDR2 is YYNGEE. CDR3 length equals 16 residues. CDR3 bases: TGTGCCAGCAGCGTAGCTCGAGACACTGCGAACACTGAAGCTTTCTTT. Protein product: CASSVARDTANTEAFF. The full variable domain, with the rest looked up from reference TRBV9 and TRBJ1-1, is DSGVTQTPKHLITATGQRVTLRCSPRSGDLSVYWYQQSLDQGLQFLIQYYNGEERAKGNILERFSAQQFPDLHSELNLSSLELGDSALYFCASSVARDTANTEAFFGQGTRLTVV.

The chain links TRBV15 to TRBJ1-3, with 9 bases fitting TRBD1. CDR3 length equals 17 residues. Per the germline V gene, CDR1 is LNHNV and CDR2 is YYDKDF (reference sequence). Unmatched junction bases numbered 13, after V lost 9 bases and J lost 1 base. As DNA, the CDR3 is TGTGCCACTACCCGAGGGACAGGGAGAATGTCTGGAAACACCATATATTTT. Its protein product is CATTRGTGRMSGNTIYF.

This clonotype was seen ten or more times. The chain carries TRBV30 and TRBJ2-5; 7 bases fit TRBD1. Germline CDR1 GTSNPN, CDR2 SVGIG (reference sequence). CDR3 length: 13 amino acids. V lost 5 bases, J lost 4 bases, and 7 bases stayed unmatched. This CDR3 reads CAWDLTGLETQYF. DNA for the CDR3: TGTGCCTGGGATCTGACAGGGCTAGAGACCCAGTACTTC. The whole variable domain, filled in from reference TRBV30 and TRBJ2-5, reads SQTIHQWPATLVQPVGSPLSLECTVEGTSNPNLYWYRQAAGRGLQLLFYSVGIGQISSEVPQNLSASRPQDRQFILSSKKLLLSDSGFYLCAWDLTGLETQYFGPGTRLLVL.

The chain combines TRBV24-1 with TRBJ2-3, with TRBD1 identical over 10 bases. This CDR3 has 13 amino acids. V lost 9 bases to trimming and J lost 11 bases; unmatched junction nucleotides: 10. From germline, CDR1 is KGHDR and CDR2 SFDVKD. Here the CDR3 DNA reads TGTGCCACCGAAGGGACAGGGGTTTATATGCAGTATTTT. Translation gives CATEGTGVYMQYF.

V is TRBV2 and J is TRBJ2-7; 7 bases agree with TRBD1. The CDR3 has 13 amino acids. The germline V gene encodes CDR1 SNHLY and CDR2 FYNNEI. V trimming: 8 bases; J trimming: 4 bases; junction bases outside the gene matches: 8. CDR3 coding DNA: TGTGCCAGCGGCAGGGGGTCTCTTTACGAGCAGTACTTC. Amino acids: CASGRGSLYEQYF.

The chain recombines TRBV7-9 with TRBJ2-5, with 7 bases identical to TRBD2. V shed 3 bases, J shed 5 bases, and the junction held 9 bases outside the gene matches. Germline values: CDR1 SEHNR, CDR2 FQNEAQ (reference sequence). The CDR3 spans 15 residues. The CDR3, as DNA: TGTGCCAGCAGCTTCGGACTAGGGCTAGGGGAGACCCAGTACTTC. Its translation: CASSFGLGLGETQYF.

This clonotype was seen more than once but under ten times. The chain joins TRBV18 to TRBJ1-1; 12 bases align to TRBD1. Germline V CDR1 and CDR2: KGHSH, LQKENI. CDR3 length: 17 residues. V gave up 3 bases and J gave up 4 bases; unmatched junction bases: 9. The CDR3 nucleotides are TGTGCCAGCTCACCTACCGGGACAGGGGGCAAGATCACTGAAGCTTTCTTT. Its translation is CASSPTGTGGKITEAFF.

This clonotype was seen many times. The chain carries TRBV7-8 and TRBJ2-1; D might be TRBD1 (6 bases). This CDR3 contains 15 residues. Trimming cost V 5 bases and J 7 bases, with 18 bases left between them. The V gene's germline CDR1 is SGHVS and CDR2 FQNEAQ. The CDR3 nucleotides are TGTGCCAGCAGCCAAGAACAAGGGACAACTAATGAGCAGTTCTTC. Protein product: CASSQEQGTTNEQFF.

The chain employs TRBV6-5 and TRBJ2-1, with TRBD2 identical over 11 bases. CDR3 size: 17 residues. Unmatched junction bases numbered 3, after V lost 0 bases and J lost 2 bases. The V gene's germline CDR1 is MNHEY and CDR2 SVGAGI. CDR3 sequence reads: CASSYSRGLAAYNEQFF. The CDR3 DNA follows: TGTGCCAGCAGTTACTCGAGGGGACTAGCGGCCTACAATGAGCAGTTCTTC.

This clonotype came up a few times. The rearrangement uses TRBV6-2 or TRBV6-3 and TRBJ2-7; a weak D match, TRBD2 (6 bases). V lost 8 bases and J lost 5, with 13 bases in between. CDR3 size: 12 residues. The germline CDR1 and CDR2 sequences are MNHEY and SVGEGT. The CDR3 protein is CASGDSRHEQYF. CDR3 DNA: TGTGCCAGCGGGGACTCTAGGCACGAGCAGTACTTC.

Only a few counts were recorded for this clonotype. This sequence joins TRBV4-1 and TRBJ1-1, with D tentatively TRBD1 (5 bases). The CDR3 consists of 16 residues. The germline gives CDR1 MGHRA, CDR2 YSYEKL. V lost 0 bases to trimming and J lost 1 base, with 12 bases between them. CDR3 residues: CASSQDFRGPNTEAFF. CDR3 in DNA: TGCGCCAGCAGCCAAGACTTCCGGGGCCCGAACACTGAAGCTTTCTTT.

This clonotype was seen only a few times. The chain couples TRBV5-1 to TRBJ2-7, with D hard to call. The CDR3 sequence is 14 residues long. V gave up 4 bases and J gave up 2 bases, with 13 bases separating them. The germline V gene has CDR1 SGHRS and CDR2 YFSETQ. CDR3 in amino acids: CASSPRPRAYEQYF. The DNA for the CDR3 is TGCGCCAGCAGCCCGCGGCCCCGGGCCTACGAGCAGTACTTC.

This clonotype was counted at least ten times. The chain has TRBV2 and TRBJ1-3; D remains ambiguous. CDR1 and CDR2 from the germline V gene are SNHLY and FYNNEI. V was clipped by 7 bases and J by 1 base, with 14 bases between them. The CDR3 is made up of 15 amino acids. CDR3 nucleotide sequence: TGTGCCAGCATTGATGTGTTGGCATCTGGAAACACCATATATTTT. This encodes CASIDVLASGNTIYF. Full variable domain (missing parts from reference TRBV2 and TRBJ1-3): EPEVTQTPSHQVTQMGQEVILRCVPISNHLYFYWYRQILGQKVEFLVSFYNNEISEKSEIFDDQFSVERPDGSNFTLKIRSTKLEDSAMYFCASIDVLASGNTIYFGEGSWLTVV.

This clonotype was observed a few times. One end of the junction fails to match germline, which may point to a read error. CDR3 in amino acids: CASSLAISYEQHF. In DNA, the CDR3 is TGCGCCAGCAGCTTGGCCATCTCCTACGAGCAGCACTTC. This sequence joins TRBV5-1 and TRBJ2-7; D is unresolved. Germline CDR1 reads SGHRS; CDR2 reads YFSETQ. The CDR3 sequence is 13 residues long. The complete variable domain, with remaining parts taken from reference TRBV5-1 and TRBJ2-7, reads KAGVTQTPRYLIKTRGQQVTLSCSPISGHRSVSWYQQTPGQGLQFLFEYFSETQRNKGNFPGRFSGRQFSNSRSEMNVSTLELGDSALYLCASSLAISYEQHFGPGTRLTVT.

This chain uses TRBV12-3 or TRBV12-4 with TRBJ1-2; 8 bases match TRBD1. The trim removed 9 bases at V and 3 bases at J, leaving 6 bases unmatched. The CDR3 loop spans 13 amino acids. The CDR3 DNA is TGTGCCAGTCGGACAGGGAGGGACTATGGCTACACCTTC. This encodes CASRTGRDYGYTF.

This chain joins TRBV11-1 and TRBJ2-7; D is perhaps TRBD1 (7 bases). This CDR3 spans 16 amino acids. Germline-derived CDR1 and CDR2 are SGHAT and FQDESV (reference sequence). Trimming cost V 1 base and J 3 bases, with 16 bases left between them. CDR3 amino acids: CASSLVWSRGDYEQYF. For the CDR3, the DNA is TGTGCCAGCAGCTTAGTATGGAGCAGGGGGGACTACGAGCAGTACTTC.

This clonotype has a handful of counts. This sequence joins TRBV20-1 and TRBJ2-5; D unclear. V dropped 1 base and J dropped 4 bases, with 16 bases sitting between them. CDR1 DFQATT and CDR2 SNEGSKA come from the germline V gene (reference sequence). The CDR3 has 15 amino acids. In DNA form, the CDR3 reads TGCAGTGCTAGAGCCCCGGTGGGCTCGCTAGAGACCCAGTACTTC. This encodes CSARAPVGSLETQYF.